Following are 10 T cell receptor beta chains from one sample sequenced in a study of T cell responses to AZD1222 COVID-19 vaccine. The method was immunoSEQ multiplex PCR; TCRdb's version includes in-frame clones alone and lacks a portion of them. The repertoire consists of 75,000 to 80,000 clones, with 65% to 80% occurring once and the leading ten covering roughly 29%. Sequencing was performed on peripheral blood, taken 28 days after the second dose of the MenACWY control vaccine. The receptors were gathered from an adult who received the MenACWY meningococcal vaccine as a control.

This clone is medium-sized (0.01 to 0.1%). At the DNA level, this CDR3 is encoded by other sequences in the same sample as well. The chain has TRBV2 and TRBJ2-7; D may be TRBD1 or TRBD2 (5 bases each). V dropped 2 bases and J dropped 0 bases, with 8 bases sitting between them. This CDR3 region has 14 residues. Germline V lookup: CDR1 SNHLY, CDR2 FYNNEI. The CDR3 coding sequence is TGTGCCAGCAGTGAACAGGGACCCTCCTACGAGCAGTACTTC. Translated: CASSEQGPSYEQYF.

This chain joins TRBV3-1 (or the pseudogene TRBV3-2) and TRBJ2-1; 8 nucleotides align to TRBD2. This CDR3 comprises 15 residues. Germline CDR1 is LGHDT and CDR2 is YNNKEL (reference sequence). J was trimmed by 7 bases and V by 2 bases; bases with no gene match: 7. For the CDR3, the DNA is TGTGCCAGCAGCCAACTAGCCGGGAGGGGTAATGAGCAGTTCTTC. Residues: CASSQLAGRGNEQFF.

Only one count was recorded for this clone. This rearrangement joins TRBV4-3 to TRBJ2-3; D is undetermined. The CDR3 extends over 13 amino acids. V lost 0 bases and J 4 bases, leaving 5 bases between the germline ends. Germline CDR1 is LGHNA and CDR2 is YSLEER. CDR3 sequence: CASSQEPADTQYF. The CDR3 nucleotides are TGCGCCAGCAGCCAAGAGCCCGCAGATACGCAGTATTTT.

By share of the sample, this clone is large (0.1 to 1%). This chain joins TRBV28 and TRBJ1-1; TRBD1 is a possible D gene (5 bases). There are 14 residues in the CDR3. Germline-derived CDR1 and CDR2 are MDHEN and SYDVKM. V was clipped by 3 bases and J by 2 bases, with 10 bases between them. CDR3 sequence reads: CASSFVGTNTEAFF. The CDR3 DNA sequence: TGTGCCAGCAGTTTTGTAGGGACTAACACTGAAGCTTTCTTT.

In its sample, this clone was seen a few times. The J gene is TRBJ2-7, the V gene TRBV10-3, with 8 bases that match TRBD1. V lost 7 bases, J lost 3 bases, and 8 bases stayed unmatched. CDR3 size: 14 residues. Per germline, CDR1 ENHRY and CDR2 SYGVKD. In DNA form, the CDR3 reads TGTGCCATCAACAACCAGGGGGCTTTCTACGAGCAGTACTTC. It encodes CAINNQGAFYEQYF.

The V call is TRBV4-3, the J call TRBJ1-6; TRBD1 matches at 9 bases. The CDR3 runs to 16 residues. Germline V gene lookup returns CDR1 LGHNA and CDR2 YSLEER. V was pared by 2 bases and J by 9 bases, with 8 bases of the junction left unmatched. The CDR3 bases are TGCGCCAGCAGCCAATACCACCGGACAGGGGTTTCACCCCTCCACTTT. Translation: CASSQYHRTGVSPLHF.

J is TRBJ2-7 and V is TRBV5-1; TRBD1 matches at 9 bases. The V and J ends lost 4 bases and 3 bases, in that order; junction bases with no gene match: 5. CDR1 is SGHRS and CDR2 is YFSETQ in the germline V gene. The CDR3 covers 14 residues. CDR3 sequence reads: CASSTRTGDYEQYF. DNA of the CDR3: TGCGCCAGCAGCACCAGGACAGGGGACTACGAGCAGTACTTC.

The chain has TRBV29-1 and TRBJ1-5, with D possibly matching TRBD1 (6 bases). Trimming pared 4 bases from V and 3 bases from J, leaving 13 bases between. CDR3 length: 14 residues. The germline V gene encodes CDR1 SQVTM and CDR2 ANQGSEA. CDR3 in amino acids: CSVAGGGDNQPQHF. The CDR3 DNA sequence: TGCAGCGTTGCGGGAGGGGGTGACAATCAGCCCCAGCATTTT.

This chain joins TRBV7-8 and TRBJ2-1; D not certain. The CDR3 contains 12 residues. Trimming stripped 1 base from V and 8 bases from J, with 6 bases between. Per the germline V gene, CDR1 is SGHVS and CDR2 is FQNEAQ. The CDR3: CASSLGIHEQFF. The CDR3 bases are TGTGCCAGCAGCTTAGGGATCCATGAGCAGTTCTTC.

About this clone itself: The same CDR3 also results from other DNA sequences found in this sample. CDR3 nucleotide sequence: TGTGCCAGCAGTCCACCAGGGGGCACTGAAGCTTTCTTT. Encoded protein: CASSPPGGTEAFF. The rearrangement joins TRBV28 to TRBJ1-1, with 7 bases identical to TRBD1. This CDR3 has 13 residues. Trimming took 5 bases from V and 4 from J; bases not matched to a gene: 4. Germline loops: CDR1 MDHEN, CDR2 SYDVKM.